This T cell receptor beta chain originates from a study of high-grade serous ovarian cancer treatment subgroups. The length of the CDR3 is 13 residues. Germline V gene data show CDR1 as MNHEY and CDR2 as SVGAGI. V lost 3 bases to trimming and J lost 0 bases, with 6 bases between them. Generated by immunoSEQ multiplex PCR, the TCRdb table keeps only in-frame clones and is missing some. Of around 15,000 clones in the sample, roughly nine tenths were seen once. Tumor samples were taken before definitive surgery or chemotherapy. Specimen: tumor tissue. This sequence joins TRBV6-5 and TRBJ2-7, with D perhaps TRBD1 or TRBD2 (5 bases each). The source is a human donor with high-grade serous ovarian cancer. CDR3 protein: CASSYGGSYEQYF. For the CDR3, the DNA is TGTGCCAGCAGTTATGGGGGCTCCTACGAGCAGTACTTC.